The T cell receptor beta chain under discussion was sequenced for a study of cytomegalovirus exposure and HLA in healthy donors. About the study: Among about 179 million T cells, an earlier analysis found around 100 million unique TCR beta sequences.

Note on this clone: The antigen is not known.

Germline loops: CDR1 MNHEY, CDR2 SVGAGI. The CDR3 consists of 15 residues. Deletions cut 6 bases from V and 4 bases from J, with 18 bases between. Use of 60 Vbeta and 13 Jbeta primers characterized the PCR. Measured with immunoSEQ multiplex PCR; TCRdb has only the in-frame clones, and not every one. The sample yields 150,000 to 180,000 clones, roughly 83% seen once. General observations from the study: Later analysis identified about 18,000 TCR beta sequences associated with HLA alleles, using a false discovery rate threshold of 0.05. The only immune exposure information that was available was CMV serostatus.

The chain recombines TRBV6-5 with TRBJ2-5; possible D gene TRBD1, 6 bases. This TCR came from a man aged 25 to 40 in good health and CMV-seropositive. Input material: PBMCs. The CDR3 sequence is CASSSTGWGRETQYF. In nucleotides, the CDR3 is TGTGCCAGCAGCTCAACGGGGTGGGGGCGAGAGACCCAGTACTTC.